In this sample, the clone carrying this T cell receptor beta chain turned up a few times. Its antigen is unknown. This record belongs to a study of post-analysis software for immune sequencing data. Study-wide findings and caveats: The authors found that F measure strongly co-clustered same-batch samples. A handful of TRBV segments appeared more often in patients than in controls, and TRBV5-6, TRBV5-1 and TRBV20-1 were among these.

Libraries were made from TCR beta cDNA, and they carried unique molecular identifiers. It was from roughly 1 to 10 million T cells that 450,000 to 550,000 cDNA molecules came. From the PCR reads, TCRdb called clonotypes with MiXCR, one entry per CDR3 protein. The sample carries fewer than 850,000 distinct CDR3 sequences, roughly 30% recorded once. The germline CDR1 and CDR2 sequences are PRHDT and FYEKMQ (reference sequence). Losses at the gene ends were 0 bases for V and 2 bases for J; bases not matched to a gene: 8. This CDR3 has 20 residues. This rearrangement joins TRBV13 to TRBJ2-3; 16 nucleotides line up with TRBD2. The receptor was isolated from a girl under 18 with multiple sclerosis. The sequencing sample was made of blood. CDR3: CASSLGGLAGGPRITDTQYF. CDR3 bases: TGTGCCAGCAGCTTAGGGGGACTAGCGGGAGGGCCCCGCATCACAGATACGCAGTATTTT.